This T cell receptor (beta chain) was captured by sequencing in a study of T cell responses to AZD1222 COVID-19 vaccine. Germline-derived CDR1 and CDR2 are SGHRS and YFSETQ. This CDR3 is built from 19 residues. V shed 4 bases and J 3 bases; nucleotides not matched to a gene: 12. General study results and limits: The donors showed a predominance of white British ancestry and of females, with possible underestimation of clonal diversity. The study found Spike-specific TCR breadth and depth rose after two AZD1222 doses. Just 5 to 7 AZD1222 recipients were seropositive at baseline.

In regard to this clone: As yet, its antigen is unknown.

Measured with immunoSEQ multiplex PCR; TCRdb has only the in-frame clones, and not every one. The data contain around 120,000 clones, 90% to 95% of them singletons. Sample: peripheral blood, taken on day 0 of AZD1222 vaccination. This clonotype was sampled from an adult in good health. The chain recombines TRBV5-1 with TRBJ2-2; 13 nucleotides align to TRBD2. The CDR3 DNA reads TGCGCCAGCAGCCATAGAACAGGGACTAGCGGGAAGGACACCGGGGAGCTGTTTTTT. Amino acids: CASSHRTGTSGKDTGELFF.